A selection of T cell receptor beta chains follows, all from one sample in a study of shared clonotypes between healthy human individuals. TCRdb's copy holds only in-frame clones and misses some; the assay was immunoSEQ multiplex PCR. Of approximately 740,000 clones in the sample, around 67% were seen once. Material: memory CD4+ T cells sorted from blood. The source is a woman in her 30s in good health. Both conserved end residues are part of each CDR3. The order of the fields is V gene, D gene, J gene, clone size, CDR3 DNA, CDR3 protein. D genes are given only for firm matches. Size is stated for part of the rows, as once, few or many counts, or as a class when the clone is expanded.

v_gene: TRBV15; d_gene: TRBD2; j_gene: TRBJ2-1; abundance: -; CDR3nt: TGTGCCACCAGCAGAGATCGAGGAGATAGCGGGAGGAGAAATGAGCAGTTCTTC; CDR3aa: CATSRDRGDSGRRNEQFF
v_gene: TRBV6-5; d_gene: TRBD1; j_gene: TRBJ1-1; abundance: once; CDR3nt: TGTGCCAGCAGCGGATTTGGGCAGGGGGCCGGAGCTTTCTTT; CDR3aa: CASSGFGQGAGAFF
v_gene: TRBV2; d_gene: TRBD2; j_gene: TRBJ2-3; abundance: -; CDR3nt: TGTGCCAGCACAAGACTAGCGTCGATGACAGAAGCGCAGTATTTT; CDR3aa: CASTRLASMTEAQYF
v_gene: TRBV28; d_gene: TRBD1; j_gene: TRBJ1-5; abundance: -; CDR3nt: TGTGCCAGCAGCCGACTCCCGGGACAGGGAAATCAGCCCCAGCATTTT; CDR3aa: CASSRLPGQGNQPQHF
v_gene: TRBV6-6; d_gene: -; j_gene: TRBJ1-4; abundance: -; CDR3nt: TGTGCCAGCAGTTCGGGAGGCAGTGAAAAACTGTTTTTT; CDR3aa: CASSSGGSEKLFF
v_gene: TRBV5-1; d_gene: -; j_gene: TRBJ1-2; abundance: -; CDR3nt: TGCGCCAGCAGCTTGGCGCCAGGGCACCCCCATGGCTACACCTTC; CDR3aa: CASSLAPGHPHGYTF
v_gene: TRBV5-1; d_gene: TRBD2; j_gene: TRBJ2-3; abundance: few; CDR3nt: TGCGCCAGCAGCGCAAGGGACTACCGCGGCACAGATACGCAGTATTTT; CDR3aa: CASSARDYRGTDTQYF
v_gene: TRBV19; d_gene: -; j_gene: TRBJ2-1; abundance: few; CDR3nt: TGTGCCAGTAGTATGGGTCGGGATGTCGATGAGCAGTTCTTC; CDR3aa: CASSMGRDVDEQFF
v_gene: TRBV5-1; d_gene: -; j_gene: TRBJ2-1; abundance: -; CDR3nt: TGCGCCAGCAGCTTTGACTCGACGGGCTACAATGAGCAGTTCTTC; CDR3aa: CASSFDSTGYNEQFF
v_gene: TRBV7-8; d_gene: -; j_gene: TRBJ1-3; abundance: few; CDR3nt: TGTGCCAGCAGCTTCCCCGGGGGAAACACCATATATTTT; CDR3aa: CASSFPGGNTIYF
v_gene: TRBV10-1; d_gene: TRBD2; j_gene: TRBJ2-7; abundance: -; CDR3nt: TGCGCCAGCAGTCCTCCGGGACTAGCCGGCGACGAGCAGTACTTC; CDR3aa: CASSPPGLAGDEQYF
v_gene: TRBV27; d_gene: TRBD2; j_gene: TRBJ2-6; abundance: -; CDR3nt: TGTGCCAGCAGTCAACCGGGACTAGCGGGCCGCTCTGGGGCCAACGTCCTGACTTTC; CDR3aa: CASSQPGLAGRSGANVLTF
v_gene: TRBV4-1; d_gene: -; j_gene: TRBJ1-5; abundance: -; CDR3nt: TGCGCCAGCAGCCAAGAGGAGTACGGACAGAATCAGCCCCAGCATTTT; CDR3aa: CASSQEEYGQNQPQHF
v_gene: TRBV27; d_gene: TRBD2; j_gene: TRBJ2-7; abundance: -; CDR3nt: TGTGCCAGCAGTTCTGGACTAGCGGGAGCCCACGAGCAGTACTTC; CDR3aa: CASSSGLAGAHEQYF
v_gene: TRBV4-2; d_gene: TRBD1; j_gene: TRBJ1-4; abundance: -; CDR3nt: TGTGCCAGCAGCCAAGGGGACAGTAATGAAAAACTGTTTTTT; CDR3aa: CASSQGDSNEKLFF
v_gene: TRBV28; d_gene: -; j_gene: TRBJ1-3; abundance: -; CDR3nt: TGTGCCAGCAAACTAGGGACCTACTCTGGAAACACCATATATTTT; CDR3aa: CASKLGTYSGNTIYF
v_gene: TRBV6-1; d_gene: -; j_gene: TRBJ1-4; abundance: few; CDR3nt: TGTGCCAGCAGTCCATCCGTCAGGGGTGAAAAACTGTTTTTT; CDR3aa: CASSPSVRGEKLFF
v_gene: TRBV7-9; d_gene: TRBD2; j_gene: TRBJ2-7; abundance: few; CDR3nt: TGTGCCAGCAGCTTGGCGGGAGGAGGTTACGAGCAGTACTTC; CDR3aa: CASSLAGGGYEQYF
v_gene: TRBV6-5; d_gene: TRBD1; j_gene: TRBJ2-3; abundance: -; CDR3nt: TGTGCCAGCAAACTAACACAAGGACAGGGGTATACGCAGTATTTT; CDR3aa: CASKLTQGQGYTQYF
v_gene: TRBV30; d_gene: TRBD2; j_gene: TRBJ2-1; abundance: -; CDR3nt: TGTGCCTGGAGTGTACTAGCGGTAGACTACAATGAGCAGTTCTTC; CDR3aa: CAWSVLAVDYNEQFF
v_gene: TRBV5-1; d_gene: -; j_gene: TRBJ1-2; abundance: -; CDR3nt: TGCGCCAGCAGCTTGGAAATCGAGAGTGGCTACACCTTC; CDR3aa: CASSLEIESGYTF
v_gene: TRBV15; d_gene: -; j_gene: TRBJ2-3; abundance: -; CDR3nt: TGTGCCACCAGCAGAGATCCGGCTAGCACAGATACGCAGTATTTT; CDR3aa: CATSRDPASTDTQYF
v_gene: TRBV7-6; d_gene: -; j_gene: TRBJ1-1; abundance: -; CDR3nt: TGTGCCAGCAGCCCGCAGTGGGTAAACACTGAAGCTTTCTTT; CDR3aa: CASSPQWVNTEAFF
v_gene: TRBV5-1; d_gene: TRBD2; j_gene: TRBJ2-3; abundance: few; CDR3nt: TGCGCCAGCAGCTTGGATGGACTAGCGGGAGCGGTAAGCACAGATACGCAGTATTTT; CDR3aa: CASSLDGLAGAVSTDTQYF
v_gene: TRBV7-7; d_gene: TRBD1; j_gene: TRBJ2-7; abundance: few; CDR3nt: TGTGCCAGCAGCTTACGGCCAGGGGGCGGGTACGAGCAGTACTTC; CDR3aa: CASSLRPGGGYEQYF
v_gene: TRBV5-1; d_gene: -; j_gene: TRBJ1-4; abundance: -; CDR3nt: TGCGCCAGCAGCTTGCTCGGTCCCCAAGGAAAACTGTTTTTT; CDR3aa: CASSLLGPQGKLFF
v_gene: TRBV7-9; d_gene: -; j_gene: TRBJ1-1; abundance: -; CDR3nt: TGTGCCAGCAGTGCGGTTGGGAACACTGAAGCTTTCTTT; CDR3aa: CASSAVGNTEAFF
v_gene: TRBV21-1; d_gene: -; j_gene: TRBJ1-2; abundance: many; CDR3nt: TGTGCCAGCAGCAAAGTCACAGCAGGTCCCTTTACTAACTATGGCTACACCTTC; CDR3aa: CASSKVTAGPFTNYGYTF
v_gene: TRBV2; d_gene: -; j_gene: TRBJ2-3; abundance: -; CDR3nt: TGTGCCAGCACCCGGGGCACTCGCACAGATACGCAGTATTTT; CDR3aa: CASTRGTRTDTQYF
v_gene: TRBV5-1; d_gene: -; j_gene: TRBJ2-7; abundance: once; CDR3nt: TGCGCCAGGGCGTCAGGGCCTATCGAGCAGTACTTC; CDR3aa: CARASGPIEQYF
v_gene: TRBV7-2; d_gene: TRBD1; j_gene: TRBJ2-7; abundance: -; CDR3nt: TGTGCCAGCAGCTCGTGGGACAGGGCAGGGTTAAGAGACGAGCAGTACTTC; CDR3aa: CASSSWDRAGLRDEQYF
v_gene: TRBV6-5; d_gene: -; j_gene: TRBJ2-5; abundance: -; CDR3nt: TGTGCCAGCAGTGGTAGCTCCGGGACCCAGTACTTC; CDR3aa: CASSGSSGTQYF
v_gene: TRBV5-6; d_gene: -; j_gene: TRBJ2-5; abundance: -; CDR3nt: TGTGCCAGCAGCTTGGCGGGCATTTGGGAGACCCAGTACTTC; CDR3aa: CASSLAGIWETQYF
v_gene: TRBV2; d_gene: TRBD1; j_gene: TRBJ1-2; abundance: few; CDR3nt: TGTGCCAGCAGGGGGACAGGGGCGATCTATGGCTACACCTTC; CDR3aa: CASRGTGAIYGYTF
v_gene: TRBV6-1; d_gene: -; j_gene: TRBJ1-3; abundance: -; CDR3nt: TGTGCCAGCAGTGAAGGCGGGGGAGGAGGTGGAAACACCATATATTTT; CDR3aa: CASSEGGGGGGNTIYF
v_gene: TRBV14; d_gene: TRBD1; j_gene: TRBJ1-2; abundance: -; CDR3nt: TGTGCCAGCAGGTGGACAGGGGCCTATGGCTACACCTTC; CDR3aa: CASRWTGAYGYTF
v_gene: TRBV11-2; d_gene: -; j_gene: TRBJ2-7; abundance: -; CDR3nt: TGTGCCAGCAGCTTAGATTATCGGGAAGGGCCTAAAGGGAACTTC; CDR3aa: CASSLDYREGPKGNF
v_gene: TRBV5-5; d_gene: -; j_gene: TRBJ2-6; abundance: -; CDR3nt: TGTGCCAGCAGCTTTGGGGTGCCTGGGGCCAACGTCCTGACTTTC; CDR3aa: CASSFGVPGANVLTF
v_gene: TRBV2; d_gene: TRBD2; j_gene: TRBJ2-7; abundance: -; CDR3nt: TGTGCCAGCACCGCGGGGGGGACTAGCGGGAGTACGCGGGAGCAGTACTTC; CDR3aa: CASTAGGTSGSTREQYF
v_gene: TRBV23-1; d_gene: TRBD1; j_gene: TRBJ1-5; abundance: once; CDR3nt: TGCGCCAGCAGTCAATCGAACAGGGGAAGCAATCAGCCCCAGCATTTT; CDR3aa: CASSQSNRGSNQPQHF
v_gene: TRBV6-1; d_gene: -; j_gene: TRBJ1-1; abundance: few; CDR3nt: TGTGCCAGCAGCCCTCGGGGGGGGAACACTGAAGCTTTCTTT; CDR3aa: CASSPRGGNTEAFF
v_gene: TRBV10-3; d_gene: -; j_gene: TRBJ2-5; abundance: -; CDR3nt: TGTGCCATCAGTGAGTTCGACGGGGAAGAGACCCAGTACTTC; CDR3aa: CAISEFDGEETQYF